This T cell receptor (beta chain) stems from a study of T cells in Graves' hyperthyroidism and ophthalmopathy. Those patients with uncontrolled infection, other autoimmune disease, pregnancy or lactation were excluded. Based on clinical symptoms, serum thyroxine and TRAb, thyroid ultrasound and orbital computed tomography, diagnoses were reached. This clonotype has a count of ten or more. There were TCR beta CDR3 regions amplified from RNA transcripts. HTBI primers were the set used in a first-round RT-PCR of the TCR CDR3. In TCRdb, the multiplex PCR reads were re-called with MiXCR into one record per CDR3 protein. Among hundreds of thousands of distinct CDR3 sequences listed, 45% were seen once. CDR1 is LNHNV and CDR2 is YYDKDF in the germline V gene (reference sequence). CDR3 size: 16 residues. Trimming removed 1 base from V and 2 bases from J; junction bases left unmatched: 4.

This receptor was taken from an adult man with Graves' disease, either hyperthyroidism or ophthalmopathy (not recorded which). The chain joins TRBV15 to TRBJ1-5; 8 bases are a match to TRBD1. The specimen sequenced was peripheral blood or thyroid tissue (not recorded which). The CDR3 DNA sequence: TGTGCCACCAGCAGAGCAGGGGGCCTTGGCAATCAGCCCCAGCATTTT. Translation gives CATSRAGGLGNQPQHF.